The present T cell receptor beta chain was sequenced within a study of response to subunit inactivated influenza vaccine. This clonotype was detected many times. What it binds is not known. From the RT-PCR reads, TCRdb called clonotypes with MiXCR, one entry per CDR3 protein. The sample comprises roughly 290,000 distinct CDR3 sequences, 20% to 25% of which are singletons, and about 9.4% rests with the top ten. Germline V lookup: CDR1 DFQATT, CDR2 SNEGSKA (reference sequence). Unmatched junction bases numbered 3, after V lost 6 bases and J lost 4 bases. The length of the CDR3 is 13 residues. General study results and limits: A suggestion made by the authors is that each seasonal influenza vaccination recruits few new T cells.

This sample comprised PBMCs from blood, obtained 21 months after vaccination. The genes are TRBV20-1 and TRBJ1-5, with TRBD1 matching over 10 bases. The origin of this receptor is a man between 50 and 70 years old who received an inactivated influenza vaccine. CDR3 in DNA: TGCAGTGCCGGGACAGGGGTTAATCAGCCCCAGCATTTT. Its protein product is CSAGTGVNQPQHF.